The source of this T cell receptor beta chain is a study of identical twins. In this sample, this clonotype turned up many times. A universal primer site arose from template switching, and cDNA bore unique molecular identifiers. TCRdb ran MiXCR on the 5' RACE reads and lists one entry per CDR3 protein. The repertoire consists of roughly 220,000 distinct CDR3 sequences, with 6.5% occurring once and the leading ten covering roughly 15%. Per germline, CDR1 SEHNR and CDR2 FQNEAQ (reference sequence). CDR3 length: 15 residues. V was trimmed by 6 bases and J by 6 bases, leaving 18 bases between them. This same sample was also part of a study on T cells expressing NK-cell markers.

Sequenced sample: CD8+ T cells sorted from blood. The sequence was obtained from a woman aged 18-30 years in good health. The chain has TRBV7-9 and TRBJ2-1; D is perhaps TRBD2 (5 bases). CDR3 in DNA: TGTGCCAGCAGTCCTCGTGTTGCGGGCGGCAATGAGCAGTTCTTC. This translates into CASSPRVAGGNEQFF. The entire variable domain, with the rest obtained from reference TRBV7-9 and TRBJ2-1, is as follows: DTGVSQNPRHKITKRGQNVTFRCDPISEHNRLYWYRQTLGQGPEFLTYFQNEAQLEKSRLLSDRFSAERPKGSFSTLEIQRTEQGDSAMYLCASSPRVAGGNEQFFGPGTRLTVL.